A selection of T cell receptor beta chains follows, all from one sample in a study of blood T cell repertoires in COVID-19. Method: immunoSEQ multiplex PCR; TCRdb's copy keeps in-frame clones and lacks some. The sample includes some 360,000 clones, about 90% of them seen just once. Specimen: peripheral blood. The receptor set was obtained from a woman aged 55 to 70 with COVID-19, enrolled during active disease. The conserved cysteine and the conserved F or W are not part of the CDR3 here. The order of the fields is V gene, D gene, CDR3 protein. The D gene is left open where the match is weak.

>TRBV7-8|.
ASSPPGDSNQPQH
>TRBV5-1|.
ASSLTTYEQY
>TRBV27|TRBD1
ASRGQGAGANVLT
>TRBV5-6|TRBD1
ASSLGGTGNQPQH
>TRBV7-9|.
ASSLVVQGYT
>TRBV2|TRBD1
ASGTGTGVHNEQF
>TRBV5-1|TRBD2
ASSFIAGGNTGELF
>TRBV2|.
ASSEGSNTGELF
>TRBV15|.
ATSRDRTGTNYGYT
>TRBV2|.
ASSPTGTQY
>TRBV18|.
ASSPAQGSMDEQY
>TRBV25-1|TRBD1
ASSLRQGATEAF
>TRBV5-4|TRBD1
ASSSPGGRAF
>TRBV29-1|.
SVEIAGDTQY
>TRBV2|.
ASSERGGEETQY
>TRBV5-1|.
ASSLDLITGELF
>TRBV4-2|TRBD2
ASSQDPAGVTDTQY
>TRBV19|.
ASDRGGYGYT
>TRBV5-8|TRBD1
ASSLIGRGRSGETQY
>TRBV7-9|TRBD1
ASSAGTGDNEQY
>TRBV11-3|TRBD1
ASSLRQGTDTQY
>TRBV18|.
ASSPLSENNEKLF
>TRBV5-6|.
ASSFDRYTEAF
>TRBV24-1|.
ATSESGRDYGYT
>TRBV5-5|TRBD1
ASSFSSTGAVNSPLH
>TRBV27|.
ASSLKYQETQY
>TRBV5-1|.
ASSRLLVGGETQY
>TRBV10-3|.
AISEVSSYGYT
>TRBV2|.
ASSPDSRDTIY
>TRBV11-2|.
ASSPRETQY
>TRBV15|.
ATSRVSPPYEQY
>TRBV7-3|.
ASSETGANVLT
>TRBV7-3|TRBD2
ASSKNSLAGVAYEQY
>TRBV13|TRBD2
ASRSGLARSSYEQY
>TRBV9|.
ASSAEPSSYEQY
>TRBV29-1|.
SVGRHEAF
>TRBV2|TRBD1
ASSDQGQGSDTQY
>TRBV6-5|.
ASSQNNYGYT
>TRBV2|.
ASSEWGLDNQPQH
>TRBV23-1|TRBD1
ASSQEGDRADYGYT
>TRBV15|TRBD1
ATSRAGTGYVMNTEAF
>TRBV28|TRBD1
ASSLDRGNTEAF
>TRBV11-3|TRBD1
ASSLRGQGANTGELF
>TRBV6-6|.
ASSHLSGGQIYYEQY
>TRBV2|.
ASSEALGEGSNQPQH
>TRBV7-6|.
ASSFGGGLHGNTIY
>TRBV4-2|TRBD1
ASSHTGDYTEAF
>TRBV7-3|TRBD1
ASRGTGGVNTEAF
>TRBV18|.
ASSPQGASDEQF
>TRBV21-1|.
ASRTGFDSNQPQH
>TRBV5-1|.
ASSLGPLNTEAF
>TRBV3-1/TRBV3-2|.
ASSLQLRSSGNTIY
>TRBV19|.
ASSIDPGQYNEQF
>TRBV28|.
ASTGGGRSPLH
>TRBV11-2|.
ASSHSETQY